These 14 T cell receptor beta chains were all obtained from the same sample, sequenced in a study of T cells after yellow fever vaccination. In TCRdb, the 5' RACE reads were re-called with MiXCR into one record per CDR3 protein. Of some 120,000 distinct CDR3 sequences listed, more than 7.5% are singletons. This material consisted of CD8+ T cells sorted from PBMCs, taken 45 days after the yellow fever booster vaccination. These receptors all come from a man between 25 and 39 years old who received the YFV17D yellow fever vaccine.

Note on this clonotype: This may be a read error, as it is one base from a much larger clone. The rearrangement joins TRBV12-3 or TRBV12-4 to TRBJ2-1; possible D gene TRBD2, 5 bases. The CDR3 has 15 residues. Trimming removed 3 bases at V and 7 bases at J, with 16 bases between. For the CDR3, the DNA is TGTGCCAGCAGTTTTAAGTGGGAGACTGGTAATGAGCAGTTCTTC. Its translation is CASSFKWETGNEQFF.

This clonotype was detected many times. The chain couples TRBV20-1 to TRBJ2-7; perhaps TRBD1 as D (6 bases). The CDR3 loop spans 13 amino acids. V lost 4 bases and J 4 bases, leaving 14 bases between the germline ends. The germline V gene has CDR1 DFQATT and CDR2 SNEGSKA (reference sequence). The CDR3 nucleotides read TGCAGTGCTATGACAGGCGGTTTATACGAGCAGTACTTC. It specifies CSAMTGGLYEQYF.

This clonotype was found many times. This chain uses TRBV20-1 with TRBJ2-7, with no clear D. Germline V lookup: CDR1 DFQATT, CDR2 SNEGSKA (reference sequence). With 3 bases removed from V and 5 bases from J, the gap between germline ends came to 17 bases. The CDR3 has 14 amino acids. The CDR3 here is CSASSRYQSHEQYF. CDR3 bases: TGCAGTGCTAGCAGCCGATACCAGAGCCACGAGCAGTACTTC.

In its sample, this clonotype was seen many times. CDR3: CASSYVWSAGGSYEQYF. In DNA, the CDR3 is TGTGCCAGCAGTTACGTCTGGTCGGCAGGGGGATCCTACGAGCAGTACTTC. The V and J genes are TRBV6-5 and TRBJ2-7; 7 bases map to TRBD1. CDR1 is MNHEY, CDR2 SVGAGI, per germline. This CDR3 comprises 17 residues. With V trimmed by 2 bases and J by 1 base, 11 bases remained unmatched.

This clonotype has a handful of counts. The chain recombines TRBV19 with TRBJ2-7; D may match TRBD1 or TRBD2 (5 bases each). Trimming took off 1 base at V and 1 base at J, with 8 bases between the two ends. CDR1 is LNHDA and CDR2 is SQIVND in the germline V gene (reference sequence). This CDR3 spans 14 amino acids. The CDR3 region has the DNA TGTGCCAGTAGTATAGTTGGGGGTTCCTACGAGCAGTACTTC. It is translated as CASSIVGGSYEQYF.

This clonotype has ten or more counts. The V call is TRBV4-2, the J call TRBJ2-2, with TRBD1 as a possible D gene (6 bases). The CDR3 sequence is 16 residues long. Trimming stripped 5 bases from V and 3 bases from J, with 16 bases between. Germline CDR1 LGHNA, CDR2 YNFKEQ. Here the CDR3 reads CASSGPLDSYTGELFF. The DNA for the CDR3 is TGTGCCAGCAGCGGACCTCTGGACAGTTACACCGGGGAGCTGTTTTTT.

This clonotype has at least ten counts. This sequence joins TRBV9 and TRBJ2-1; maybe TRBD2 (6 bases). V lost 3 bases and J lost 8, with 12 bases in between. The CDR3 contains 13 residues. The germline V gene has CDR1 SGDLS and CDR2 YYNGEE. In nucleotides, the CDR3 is TGTGCCAGCAGCGCCGGAGGGGTCCATGAGCAGTTCTTC. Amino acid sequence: CASSAGGVHEQFF. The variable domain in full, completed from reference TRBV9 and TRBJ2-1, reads DSGVTQTPKHLITATGQRVTLRCSPRSGDLSVYWYQQSLDQGLQFLIQYYNGEERAKGNILERFSAQQFPDLHSELNLSSLELGDSALYFCASSAGGVHEQFFGPGTRLTVL.

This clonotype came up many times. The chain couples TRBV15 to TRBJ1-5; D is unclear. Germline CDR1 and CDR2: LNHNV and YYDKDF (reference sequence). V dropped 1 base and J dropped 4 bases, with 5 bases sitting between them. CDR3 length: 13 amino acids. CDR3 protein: CATSRVRNQPQHF. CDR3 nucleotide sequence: TGTGCCACCAGCAGAGTAAGGAATCAGCCCCAGCATTTT.

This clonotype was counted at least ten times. The CDR3 nucleotides are TGCAGTGCCCCCTTGACAGGAACGAACACTGAAGCTTTCTTT. This gives the protein CSAPLTGTNTEAFF. The chain combines TRBV20-1 with TRBJ1-1; possibly TRBD1 for D (6 bases). The CDR3 consists of 14 residues. The germline gives CDR1 DFQATT, CDR2 SNEGSKA (reference sequence). Trimming cost V 6 bases and J 1 base, with 15 bases left between them.

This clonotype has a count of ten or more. CDR3 amino acids: CSVWADSGELFF. The CDR3 DNA sequence: TGCAGCGTTTGGGCGGATTCCGGGGAGCTGTTTTTT. The chain couples TRBV29-1 to TRBJ2-2; D gene uncertain. V was cut by 5 bases and J by 6 bases, with 10 bases left in between. In germline, CDR1 is SQVTM, CDR2 ANQGSEA. The CDR3 has 12 residues.

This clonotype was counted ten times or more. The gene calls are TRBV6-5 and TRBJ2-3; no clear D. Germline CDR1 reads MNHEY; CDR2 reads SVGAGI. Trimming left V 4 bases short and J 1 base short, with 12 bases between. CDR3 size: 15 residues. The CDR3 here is CASSLSTMGTDTQYF. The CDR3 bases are TGTGCCAGCAGTTTGTCCACGATGGGCACAGATACGCAGTATTTT.

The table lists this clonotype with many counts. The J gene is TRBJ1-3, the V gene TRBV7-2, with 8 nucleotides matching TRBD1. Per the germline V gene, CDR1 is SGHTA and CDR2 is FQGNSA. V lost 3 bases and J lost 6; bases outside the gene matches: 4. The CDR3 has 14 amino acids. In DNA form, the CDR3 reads TGTGCCAGCAGCTTCGCGACAGGGGCAAACACCATATATTTT. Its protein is CASSFATGANTIYF.

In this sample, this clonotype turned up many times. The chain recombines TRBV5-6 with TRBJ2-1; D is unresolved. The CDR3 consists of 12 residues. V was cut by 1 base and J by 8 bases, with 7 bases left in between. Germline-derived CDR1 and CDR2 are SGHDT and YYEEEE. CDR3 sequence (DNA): TGTGCCAGCAGCTTGAGGTTCTATGAGCAGTTCTTC. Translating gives CASSLRFYEQFF.

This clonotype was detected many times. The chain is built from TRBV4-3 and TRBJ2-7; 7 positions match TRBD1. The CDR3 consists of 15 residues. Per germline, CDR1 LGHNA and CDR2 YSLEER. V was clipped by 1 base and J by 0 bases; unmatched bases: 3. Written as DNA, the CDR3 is TGCGCCAGCAGCCAAGGGACAGGATTCTCCTACGAGCAGTACTTC. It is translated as CASSQGTGFSYEQYF.